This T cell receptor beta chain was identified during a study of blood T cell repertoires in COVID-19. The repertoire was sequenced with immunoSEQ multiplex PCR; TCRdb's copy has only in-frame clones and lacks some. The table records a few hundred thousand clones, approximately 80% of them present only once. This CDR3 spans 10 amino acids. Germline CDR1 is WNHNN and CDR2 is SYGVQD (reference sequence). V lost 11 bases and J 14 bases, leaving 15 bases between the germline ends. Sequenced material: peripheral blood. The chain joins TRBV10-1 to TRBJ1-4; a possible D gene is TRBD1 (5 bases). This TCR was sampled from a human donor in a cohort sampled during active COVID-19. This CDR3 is CAGQGLELFF. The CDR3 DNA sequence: TGCGCCGGGCAGGGCCTCGAGCTGTTTTTT.